This TCR beta chain appears in the sequencing data of a study of CD8 T cells in Susac syndrome (dated by TCRdb to the late 2010s). Turning to the overall study: Among the Susac syndrome patients who were sequenced, clinically active disease was present in about 6 and clinical remission was observed in fewer than 10. At the time of blood withdrawal, Susac syndrome patients were either therapy-naive, taking corticosteroids (with some also receiving IVIg), or on IVIg alone. The study used repertoire sequencing to test whether antigen drove CD8+ T cell activation and differentiation in Susac syndrome. Study-level results and caveats: The study acknowledged that relatively few individuals were included in the TCR sequencing and HLA analysis. The CD4+ T cell repertoire of patients with Susac syndrome showed no detectable clonal expansion.

On this clonotype itself: This receptor's antigen is unknown. Within one base of it there is no much larger clone, and no base qualities were kept.

RNA was extracted using the RNeasy kit, and about 0.5 to 1 microgram was reverse transcribed with random hexamers. The immunoSEQ multiplex PCR assay, covering 54 Vbeta and 13 Jbeta segments, was used to amplify TCR beta CDR3 regions. PCR amplification bias was corrected by using a synthetic template baseline for primer optimization and computational correction. As for the original processing: Only productive sequences were kept, with reads annotated to V, D and J genes according to IMGT and analyzed in immunoSEQ Analyzer. Clonality was calculated as one minus the Shannon entropy normalized by log2 of the number of productive unique sequences. For each patient and control, public and private clones were evaluated within the 100 most prevalent clones. Susac-specific clones were defined as absent from healthy and MS cohorts, roughly 1,100 published viral clones and other ImmuneACCESS disease sequences. Through fastp at Q25 and MiXCR, TCRdb rebuilt clones from the public reads, retaining in-frame beta chains. Every CDR3 protein is listed once, alongside the most common genes and DNA of its rows. In this record, the V and J calls reflect TCRdb's handling and not the investigators' own analysis. The sample contains about 190,000 distinct CDR3 sequences, around 95% of them found a single time. Approximately 0.1% of the sample belongs to the ten largest clones.

The V end gives up 7 bases and the J end 0 bases, leaving 4 bases in the junction not matched to a gene. The germline V gene sets CDR1 to SQVTM and CDR2 to ANQGSEA. The CDR3 sequence holds 14 residues, the cysteine and phenylalanine included. Of all the DNA, just the CDR3 is kept, 42 bases in frame from base 1. Peripheral blood CD8+ and CD4+ T cells from healthy donors, Susac syndrome patients and multiple sclerosis patients were profiled by high-throughput TCR beta sequencing. Susac syndrome patients met recently defined diagnostic criteria for definite or probable disease. Bulk CD8+ and CD4+ T cells were purified magnetically by negative isolation, whereas CD8+ TEMRA cells were enriched by FACS. Blood was collected in EDTA tubes and processed within 24 hours, with PBMCs isolated through density gradient centrifugation. PBMCs intended for TCR sequencing were frozen in liquid nitrogen and were later thawed in a 37 degrees C water bath. The sorted or isolated CD4+, CD8+ and CD8+ TEMRA cells reached a purity of at least 90%.

The V gene is TRBV29-1 and the J gene is TRBJ1-3, with TRBD1 identical over 9 junction bases. The sample taken for sequencing was CD4+ T cells from PBMCs. The source is a human donor with Susac syndrome. The base sequence is TGCAGCGCCGGACAGGGGAACTCTGGAAACACCATATATTTT. This gives the protein CSAGQGNSGNTIYF.